These T cell receptor beta chains were read from a single sample in a study of blood T cell repertoires in COVID-19. Here immunoSEQ multiplex PCR was the method, and the copy in TCRdb shows in-frame clones only, minus some. This sample has 250,000 or so clones, with approximately 83% found just once. Sequencing input: PBMCs or T cells enriched from blood (not recorded which). These receptors came from a woman between 40 and 55 years old who had been exposed to COVID-19. CDR3s include the opening cysteine and the closing phenylalanine or tryptophan. Fields, in order: J gene, CDR3 length, D gene, V gene, clone size, CDR3 DNA, CDR3 protein. D genes are given only for firm matches. Expanded clones get a size class; other rows say once, few or many, or leave the size out.

TRBJ1-1,14,TRBD1,TRBV3-1/TRBV3-2,-,TGTGCCAGCAGCCAATGGGACAGGGGATCTGAAGCTTTCTTT,CASSQWDRGSEAFF
TRBJ1-5,13,TRBD1,TRBV30,once,TGTGCCTGGGGGACAGATCACAATCAGCCCCAGCATTTT,CAWGTDHNQPQHF
TRBJ2-7,14,TRBD1,TRBV5-8,-,TGTGCCAGCAGCTCTCGGGGACAGGGCTACGAGCAGTACTTC,CASSSRGQGYEQYF
TRBJ1-2,15,TRBD1,TRBV19,-,TGTGCCAGTAGTCCGGGGGCAGGGGGGTCCTATGGCTACACCTTC,CASSPGAGGSYGYTF
TRBJ2-4,16,TRBD2,TRBV30,-,TGTGCCTGGAGTGTACGGGGGGACTTAGCCAAAAACATTCAGTACTTC,CAWSVRGDLAKNIQYF
TRBJ1-5,13,-,TRBV6-1,few,TGTGCCAGCAGTGAAGTCGGGATTAAGCCCCAGCATTTT,CASSEVGIKPQHF
TRBJ1-5,13,-,TRBV19,-,TGTGCCAGTAGTATCTCCCCCTCCGAAAAGAGGCATTTT,CASSISPSEKRHF
TRBJ1-6,13,-,TRBV5-1,medium-sized,TGCGCCAGCAGCCAGGAACAGATTTCACCCCTCCACTTT,CASSQEQISPLHF
TRBJ1-5,18,-,TRBV18,-,TGTGCCAGCTCACCAGGAACTCCAGGGGCTGCGGAGAATCAGCCCCAGCATTTT,CASSPGTPGAAENQPQHF
TRBJ1-1,15,-,TRBV6-2/TRBV6-3,-,TGTGCCAGCAGTTACTCGATCCGGGGGAACACTGAAGCTTTCTTT,CASSYSIRGNTEAFF
TRBJ1-2,13,TRBD1,TRBV5-1,-,TGCGCCAGCAGCCCGGGACAGGGAGAAGGCTACACCTTC,CASSPGQGEGYTF
TRBJ1-6,15,TRBD1,TRBV19,-,TGTGCCAGTAGCCCGTCGGACAGGGAATCGTCACCCCTCCACTTT,CASSPSDRESSPLHF
TRBJ1-3,15,-,TRBV7-9,few,TGTGCCAGCAGCTTAGTGGAGGTTCAAGGAAACACCATATATTTT,CASSLVEVQGNTIYF
TRBJ2-2,16,TRBD1,TRBV5-1,many,TGCGCCAGCAGCTTGTCGGGGACAGGAGGAACCGGGGAGCTGTTTTTT,CASSLSGTGGTGELFF
TRBJ2-7,15,TRBD2,TRBV24-1,-,TGTGCCACCAGCGATCCAGCGGGGGGACCCTACGAGCAGTACTTC,CATSDPAGGPYEQYF
TRBJ2-7,12,-,TRBV7-8,-,TGTGCCAGCAGCCCCGGGGGCTACGAGCAGTACTTC,CASSPGGYEQYF
TRBJ2-1,16,TRBD2,TRBV4-2,-,TGTGCCAGCAGCCAAGATGAAGCGGGGAACTACAATGAGCAGTTCTTC,CASSQDEAGNYNEQFF
TRBJ1-1,11,-,TRBV6-6,-,TGTGCCAGCAGTTACGGGGGGTTGGGGGGTTTC,CASSYGGLGGF
TRBJ2-5,13,-,TRBV19,-,TGTGCCAGTAGTATAGGGACTCGGGAGACCCAGTACTTC,CASSIGTRETQYF
TRBJ1-2,14,TRBD1,TRBV27,-,TGTGCCAGCAGTTTATCTACCGGGACAGACGGCTACACCTTC,CASSLSTGTDGYTF
TRBJ1-5,13,-,TRBV9,few,TGTGCCAGCAGCGTAGGAGGGCATCAGCCCCAGCATTTT,CASSVGGHQPQHF
TRBJ1-3,18,-,TRBV19,once,TGTGCCAGTAGGACACCCGGGACACGGCGAACCTCTGGAAACACCATATATTTT,CASRTPGTRRTSGNTIYF
TRBJ1-5,14,-,TRBV30,-,TGTGCCTGGAGTGTTAAGGGGGGCAATCAGCCCCAGCATTTT,CAWSVKGGNQPQHF
TRBJ1-5,16,-,TRBV4-1,-,TGCGCCAGCAGCCAAGGACATTTTGGTAGCAATCAGCCCCAGCATTTT,CASSQGHFGSNQPQHF
TRBJ1-4,14,TRBD1,TRBV6-2/TRBV6-3,-,TGTGCCAGCAGTGACAGGGGAGTTCGGGAAAAACTGTTTTTT,CASSDRGVREKLFF
TRBJ2-5,11,TRBD2,TRBV7-8,-,TGTATCTCGGGGGGCCAAGAGACCCAGTACTTC,CISGGQETQYF
TRBJ1-1,13,-,TRBV5-6,-,TGTGCCAGCAGCAAGGGAGAGACTACTCCGGCTTTCTTT,CASSKGETTPAFF
TRBJ1-2,14,-,TRBV12-5,once,TGTGCTAGTGACAACGGCTTCGGGGATTATGGCTACACCTTC,CASDNGFGDYGYTF
TRBJ2-7,15,TRBD2,TRBV5-1,few,TGCGCCAGCCGCCGATCTAGCGGGGGCTCCTACGAGCAGTACTTC,CASRRSSGGSYEQYF
TRBJ2-6,16,TRBD2,TRBV6-2/TRBV6-3,few,TGTGCCAGCAGTTCTAGCGGGGGAGGAGGGGCCAACGTCCTGACTTTC,CASSSSGGGGANVLTF
TRBJ1-1,15,-,TRBV19,-,TGTGCCAGTACTGGGTGGAGGGGCCTTCTCACTGAAGCTTTCTTT,CASTGWRGLLTEAFF
TRBJ1-3,16,-,TRBV7-9,-,TGTGCCAGCAGCTCATTTGACACTTACTCTGGAAACACCATATATTTT,CASSSFDTYSGNTIYF
TRBJ1-5,15,-,TRBV2,-,TGTGCCAGCAAAGAGGGCCCGAGGATAAATCAGCCCCAGCATTTT,CASKEGPRINQPQHF
TRBJ2-6,18,-,TRBV7-2,-,TGTGCCAGCAGCTTAGTGTCAGGGGGAGGCGCTGGGGCCAACGTCCTGACTTTC,CASSLVSGGGAGANVLTF
TRBJ2-7,13,-,TRBV4-3,-,TGCGCCAGCAGCTCAAGAAGGGGGAGTGAGCAGTACTTC,CASSSRRGSEQYF
TRBJ1-6,13,-,TRBV27,once,TGTGCCAGCAGTTTCCAGGTGGGTTCACCCCTCCACTTT,CASSFQVGSPLHF
TRBJ2-7,13,-,TRBV12-3/TRBV12-4,-,TGTGCCAGCGGGACTGAGTACTCCTACGAGCAGTACTTC,CASGTEYSYEQYF
TRBJ2-5,14,-,TRBV18,-,TGTGCCAGCTCACCAAGACAAAACCAAGAGACCCAGTACTTC,CASSPRQNQETQYF
TRBJ1-2,14,-,TRBV5-1,-,TGCGCCAGCAGCTTGGCTCGGGCTAACTATGGCTACACCTTC,CASSLARANYGYTF
TRBJ2-2,16,TRBD2,TRBV10-3,-,TGTGCCATCAGTGCCCGGGACGGGGGGTCCACCGGGGAGCTGTTTTTT,CAISARDGGSTGELFF
TRBJ1-2,14,TRBD1,TRBV6-5,-,TGTGCCACCCTCGACAGGGGACGTGGCTATGGCTACACCTTC,CATLDRGRGYGYTF
TRBJ1-2,13,-,TRBV5-6,-,TGTGCCAGCAGCGGAGGTAGACTCTATGGCTACACCTTC,CASSGGRLYGYTF
TRBJ2-5,17,-,TRBV3-1/TRBV3-2,-,TGTGCCAGCAGCCGGTCCGTAGGAGGTGACCTGGAGGAGACCCAGTACTTC,CASSRSVGGDLEETQYF
TRBJ2-2,15,-,TRBV28,-,TGTGCCAGCAGTCCCGGCGGAGCTAGCACCGGGGAGCTGTTTTTT,CASSPGGASTGELFF
TRBJ2-4,15,TRBD1,TRBV13,-,TGTGCCAGCAGCTTAGACAGGGGGCGGTGGGACATTCAGTACTTC,CASSLDRGRWDIQYF
TRBJ2-3,15,-,TRBV27,-,TGTGCCAGCAGGGACCAGGGTGGGGTTGGGGATACGCAGTATTTT,CASRDQGGVGDTQYF
TRBJ2-6,19,TRBD2,TRBV10-3,-,TGTGCCATCAGTAAGACTAGCGGGGGACCCAACTCTGGGGCCAACGTCCTGACTTTC,CAISKTSGGPNSGANVLTF
TRBJ1-2,13,-,TRBV7-2,-,TGTGCCAGCAGCTCCCGACAACCCTATGGCTACACCTTC,CASSSRQPYGYTF
TRBJ2-2,17,TRBD2,TRBV5-6,-,TGTGCCAGCAGCCTCCCACTTGGGAGGGTGAGGGGCGGGGAGCTGTTTTTT,CASSLPLGRVRGGELFF
TRBJ2-1,19,TRBD2,TRBV24-1,-,TGTGCCACCAGTGACCCTAATAAGAAGGTAGCGGGGGGGTACAATGAGCAGTTCTTC,CATSDPNKKVAGGYNEQFF
TRBJ1-1,14,-,TRBV7-9,few,TGTGCCAGCAGAACAGGAGTATCGAACACTGAAGCTTTCTTT,CASRTGVSNTEAFF
TRBJ2-5,13,TRBD1,TRBV12-3/TRBV12-4,-,TGTGCCAGCACCTCTAAAGGGGGCGAGACCCAGTACTTC,CASTSKGGETQYF